This T cell receptor (beta chain) was retrieved from a study of T cells after yellow fever vaccination. Overall study findings and caveats: FACS-sorted repertoires could contain abundant clonotypes contaminating from the bulk population. A weaker but faster secondary response was observed, peaking on day 5 versus 15.

V was clipped by 5 bases and J by 4 bases; unmatched bases: 11. In germline, CDR1 is SGHTA, CDR2 FQGNSA. This CDR3 contains 15 residues. Template switching by 5'RACE produced TCR cDNA, adding a universal primer site and UMIs. TCRdb redid the calling of the 5' RACE reads with MiXCR, one entry per CDR3 protein. The profile covers a few hundred thousand distinct CDR3 sequences, with over 5% appearing a single time and approximately 15% taken by the ten largest. This clonotype was counted only a few times. The antigen remains undetermined. The sample consisted of PBMCs, taken 5 days after the yellow fever booster vaccination. The chain combines TRBV7-2 with TRBJ2-7, with 7 bases fitting TRBD2. The TCR comes from a man between 25 and 39 years old who received the YFV17D yellow fever vaccine. The CDR3, as DNA: TGTGCCAGCAGCACCCGGACTAGTTTTGCGTACGAGCAGTACTTC. Protein: CASSTRTSFAYEQYF. Together with reference TRBV7-2 and TRBJ2-7, the CDR3 gives the full variable domain: GAGVSQSPSNKVTEKGKDVELRCDPISGHTALYWYRQSLGQGLEFLIYFQGNSAPDKSGLPSDRFSAERTGGSVSTLTIQRTQQEDSAVYLCASSTRTSFAYEQYFGPGTRLTVT.